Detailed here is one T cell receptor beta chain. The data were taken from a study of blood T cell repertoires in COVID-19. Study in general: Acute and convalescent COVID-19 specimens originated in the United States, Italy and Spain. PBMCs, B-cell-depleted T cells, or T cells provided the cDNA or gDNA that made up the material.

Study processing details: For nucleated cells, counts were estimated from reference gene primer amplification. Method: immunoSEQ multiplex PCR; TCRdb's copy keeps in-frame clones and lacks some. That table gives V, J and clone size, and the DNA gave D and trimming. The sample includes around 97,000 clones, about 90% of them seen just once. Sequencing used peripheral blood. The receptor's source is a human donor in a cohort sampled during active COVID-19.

The CDR3 region is CASSLRGSSFVYTQYF. The CDR3 bases are TGTGCCAGCAGTTTGAGGGGGAGCAGTTTCGTGTATACGCAGTATTTT. The genes are TRBV27 and TRBJ2-3, with D possibly matching TRBD1 (6 bases). V lost 3 bases and J lost 7, with 20 bases in between. The CDR3 extends over 16 amino acids. In germline, CDR1 is MNHEY, CDR2 SMNVEV (reference sequence).